The 6 T cell receptor beta chains given below trace back to one sample, sequenced in a study of CD8+ T cells in alopecia areata. The treatment denotes: oral pan-JAK inhibitor, 5-10 mg twice daily. The sequencing template was cDNA reverse transcribed from extracted RNA. Libraries were prepared by immunoSEQ multiplex PCR; TCRdb keeps only in-frame clonotypes and omits some of them. The table shows more than 150,000 clones, with more than 55% occurring only once. The input for sequencing was CD4+ T cells sorted from blood, taken at week 4, from a patient treated with tofacitinib. The receptors come from a human donor with alopecia areata.

This clone has a handful of counts. The chain is built from TRBV29-1 and TRBJ2-5; TRBD2 matches 7 bases. CDR3 length equals 15 residues. Germline-derived CDR1 and CDR2 are SQVTM and ANQGSEA. The V and J ends lost 5 bases and 1 base, in that order; junction bases with no gene match: 10. CDR3 in amino acids: CSVPYLPSGQETQYF. The DNA of the CDR3 is TGCAGCGTTCCCTATCTACCTAGCGGCCAAGAGACCCAGTACTTC.

This clone was recorded only once. The V and J genes are TRBV29-1 and TRBJ2-7, with TRBD1 as a possible D gene (6 bases). Germline assignment: CDR1 SQVTM and CDR2 ANQGSEA. The CDR3 runs 14 residues. V gave up 5 bases and J gave up 6 bases, with 20 bases separating them. This CDR3 reads CSVQLLTGSGEQYF. CDR3 nucleotide sequence: TGCAGCGTTCAGCTCCTTACAGGGTCGGGCGAGCAGTACTTC.

The J gene is TRBJ2-5, the V gene TRBV5-4; the D gene is possibly TRBD2 (6 bases). V was cut by 5 bases and J by 2 bases, with 13 bases left in between. This CDR3 spans 14 amino acids. Germline V gives CDR1 SGHNT, CDR2 YYREEE (reference sequence). CDR3: CASRRGTEQETQYF. CDR3 bases: TGTGCCAGCAGACGCGGGACTGAACAAGAGACCCAGTACTTC.

This chain connects TRBV2 to TRBJ1-2; D remains ambiguous. This CDR3 has 13 amino acids. Germline CDR1 reads SNHLY; CDR2 reads FYNNEI. Trimming took 6 bases from V and 1 from J, leaving 9 bases between them. The CDR3 bases are TGTGCCAGCAGGCGGGGAGTTAACTATGGCTACACCTTC. As protein: CASRRGVNYGYTF.

The J gene is TRBJ2-7, the V gene TRBV7-3, with 7 bases aligning to TRBD1. Germline CDR1 and CDR2: SGHTA and FQGTGA. With V trimmed by 2 bases and J by 1 base, 5 bases remained unmatched. The CDR3 has 15 amino acids. DNA of the CDR3: TGTGCCAGCAGCTTACAACAGGGGAGTTCCTACGAGCAGTACTTC. It specifies CASSLQQGSSYEQYF.

V usage is TRBV11-2 and J usage is TRBJ2-1; D gene uncertain. CDR1 is SGHAT, CDR2 FQNNGV, per germline. The CDR3 contains 14 residues. V lost 6 bases, J lost 2 bases, and 11 bases lay in between. The CDR3: CASRDQATYNEQFF. CDR3 nucleotides: TGTGCCAGCAGGGATCAGGCTACCTACAATGAGCAGTTCTTC.